This is a list of T cell receptor beta chains from one sample in a study of T cell repertoires in cytomegalovirus infection. From the reads, TCRdb called clonotypes with MiXCR, one entry per CDR3 protein. The sample lists 650,000 to 850,000 distinct CDR3 sequences, 25% to 30% seen once, with 10% to 15% in the top ten. Antigen specificity for these receptors is unknown. The input for sequencing was cultured CD8+ T cells from PBMCs, taken from culture after CMV antigen stimulation. These receptor sequences come from a human donor in good health (CMV status not recorded). Some clones in this sample may be carry-over from other donors' samples. Each CDR3 is given with its conserved first and last residue. D genes are given only for firm matches. For some rows the clone size is stated as once, few or many, or as a class when expanded; others skip it.

TRBV6-5	TRBJ1-2	few	TRBD1	CASSYLQGAWGYTF	TGTGCCAGCAGTTACTTACAGGGGGCTTGGGGCTACACCTTC
TRBV27	TRBJ1-2	.	TRBD1	CASSTTGTDENYGYTF	TGTGCCAGCAGTACTACCGGGACAGATGAGAACTATGGCTACACCTTC
TRBV7-2	TRBJ1-5	many	.	CASSPGRGAQPQHF	TGTGCCAGCAGCCCCGGTAGGGGAGCTCAGCCCCAGCATTTT
TRBV29-1	TRBJ2-5	.	.	CSVLLGGVFETQYF	TGCAGCGTCTTACTTGGCGGGGTATTTGAGACCCAGTACTTC
TRBV6-5	TRBJ1-2	.	TRBD1	CASSYTGGAYGYTF	TGTGCCAGCAGTTATACAGGGGGCGCTTATGGCTACACCTTC
TRBV12-3/TRBV12-4	TRBJ2-3	few	.	CASSFSPRLSTDTQYF	TGTGCCAGCAGTTTTAGCCCCCGACTTAGCACAGATACGCAGTATTTT
TRBV27	TRBJ1-2	few	TRBD1	CASSLTLQGSYGYTF	TGTGCCAGCAGCTTAACCTTACAGGGGAGCTATGGCTACACCTTC
TRBV27	TRBJ1-6	few	.	CASRQSSYNSPLHF	TGTGCCAGCAGACAGAGCTCCTATAATTCACCCCTCCACTTT
TRBV6-5	TRBJ1-2	.	TRBD1	CASSSTGGLDYGYTF	TGTGCCAGCAGTTCTACAGGGGGACTAGACTATGGCTACACCTTC
TRBV27	TRBJ1-6	.	TRBD1	CASSTGTGVNSPLHF	TGTGCCAGCAGTACCGGGACAGGGGTAAATTCACCCCTCCACTTT
TRBV10-3	TRBJ2-2	many	TRBD2	CAISDRGGSGELFF	TGTGCCATCAGTGACCGCGGGGGATCCGGGGAGCTGTTTTTT
TRBV14	TRBJ2-3	few	.	CASSHVGWKLDTQYF	TGTGCCAGCAGCCATGTGGGCTGGAAGTTAGATACGCAGTATTTT
TRBV7-8	TRBJ2-7	few	.	CASSLQGLYEQYF	TGTGCCAGCAGCTTACAGGGATTGTACGAGCAGTACTTC
TRBV15	TRBJ2-3	.	.	CATSRAGSEDTQYF	TGTGCCACCAGCAGAGCAGGTAGCGAAGATACGCAGTATTTT
TRBV7-6	TRBJ2-2	few	.	CASSLGGMGTGELFF	TGTGCCAGCAGCTTAGGGGGCATGGGCACCGGGGAGCTGTTTTTT
TRBV7-9	TRBJ2-5	.	.	CASSWMEEETQYF	TGTGCCAGCAGCTGGATGGAGGAGGAGACCCAGTACTTC
TRBV9	TRBJ2-5	few	.	CASSTYQGQQETQYF	TGTGCCAGCAGCACCTACCAGGGACAACAAGAGACCCAGTACTTC
TRBV7-8	TRBJ2-7	many	.	CASSFGTSVYEQYF	TGTGCCAGCAGCTTCGGGACATCGGTCTACGAGCAGTACTTC
TRBV14	TRBJ1-2	few	TRBD1	CASSQGYRGPAGFGGYTF	TGTGCCAGCAGCCAAGGGTACAGGGGACCGGCTGGATTCGGGGGCTACACCTTC
TRBV7-9	TRBJ2-1	few	.	CASSLSNIYNEQFF	TGTGCCAGCAGCTTAAGTAACATCTACAATGAGCAGTTCTTC
TRBV15	TRBJ1-1	.	.	CATSRDAGVNTEAFF	TGTGCCACCAGCAGAGATGCCGGGGTGAACACTGAAGCTTTCTTT
TRBV10-3	TRBJ2-3	many	.	CAISAPGDGTDTQYF	TGTGCCATCAGTGCGCCGGGCGACGGGACAGATACGCAGTATTTT
TRBV4-1	TRBJ1-5	.	.	CASSQNPGQPNQPQHF	TGCGCCAGCAGCCAAAACCCCGGACAGCCAAATCAGCCCCAGCATTTT
TRBV6-2/TRBV6-3	TRBJ1-2	few	.	CASRPTGKLPAASGYTF	TGTGCCAGCAGACCCACAGGGAAACTCCCGGCAGCGAGCGGCTACACCTTC
TRBV20-1	TRBJ2-1	many	.	CSAGGGPVYEQFF	TGCAGTGCTGGGGGGGGCCCGGTCTATGAGCAGTTCTTC
TRBV19	TRBJ2-1	.	TRBD1	CASRDSRQGGSDEQFF	TGTGCCAGTAGAGACTCCCGACAGGGGGGGAGCGATGAGCAGTTCTTC
TRBV10-3	TRBJ1-1	.	.	CAISDPRENTEAFF	TGTGCCATCAGTGATCCCCGGGAGAACACTGAAGCTTTCTTT
TRBV28	TRBJ1-5	.	TRBD1	CASSLWARGRGNQPQHF	TGTGCCAGCAGTTTATGGGCCAGGGGGAGAGGCAATCAGCCCCAGCATTTT
TRBV9	TRBJ2-3	.	TRBD1	CASSPLLDRDTDTQYF	TGTGCCAGCAGCCCACTCCTGGACAGGGACACAGATACGCAGTATTTT
TRBV6-1	TRBJ1-5	many	.	CASSELAGMGNQPQHF	TGTGCCAGCAGTGAACTGGCAGGGATGGGCAATCAGCCCCAGCATTTT
TRBV7-9	TRBJ2-7	.	.	CASRGGQEGRREQYF	TGTGCCAGCAGGGGTGGACAGGAGGGGCGACGGGAGCAGTACTTC
TRBV20-1	TRBJ2-7	.	.	CSAGESYEQYF	TGCAGTGCTGGGGAGAGTTACGAGCAGTACTTC
TRBV19	TRBJ2-6	few	.	CASRPGEVVGANVLTF	TGTGCCAGTAGGCCGGGCGAGGTAGTGGGGGCCAACGTCCTGACTTTC
TRBV20-1	TRBJ1-1	.	.	CSASNFAGNTEAFF	TGCAGTGCTAGCAATTTCGCAGGGAACACTGAAGCTTTCTTT
TRBV23-1	TRBJ1-2	.	.	CASSQSARISPNYGYTF	TGCGCCAGCAGTCAATCGGCCAGAATTTCCCCTAACTATGGCTACACCTTC